This passage covers 8 T cell receptor beta chains from one sample sequenced in a study of blood T cell repertoires in COVID-19. TCRdb keeps only in-frame clones here, not all; method: immunoSEQ multiplex PCR. In the table there are 55,000 or so clones, 80% to 90% of which are singletons. Sequenced sample: peripheral blood. The receptors here all came from a woman aged 55-69 years with COVID-19, enrolled during active disease.

The chain carries TRBV7-9 and TRBJ2-7; possible D gene TRBD1, 5 bases. Germline assignment: CDR1 SEHNR and CDR2 FQNEAQ (reference sequence). CDR3 length equals 15 residues. V was trimmed by 6 bases and J by 2 bases, leaving 17 bases between them. The CDR3 sequence is CASSRFGARAYEQYF. The CDR3 DNA sequence: TGTGCCAGCAGTAGGTTTGGGGCAAGGGCCTACGAGCAGTACTTC.

This clone has only one observation. This chain links TRBV9 with TRBJ2-3; 9 nucleotides align to TRBD1. The CDR3 spans 14 residues. Trimming cost V 2 bases and J 7 bases; bases outside gene matches: 5. Germline V gives CDR1 SGDLS, CDR2 YYNGEE. Here the CDR3 reads CASSVRDRVNTQYF. CDR3 sequence (DNA): TGTGCCAGCAGCGTCCGGGACAGGGTGAATACGCAGTATTTT.

V is TRBV29-1 and J is TRBJ2-1; possibly TRBD2 for D (6 bases). CDR3 size: 14 residues. The V end lost 2 bases, the J end lost 7 bases, and 15 bases lay between the germline ends. The germline V gene encodes CDR1 SQVTM and CDR2 ANQGSEA. CDR3 sequence (DNA): TGCAGCGTTGAAAACCCGGGAGTAGTGAATGAGCAGTTCTTC. This encodes CSVENPGVVNEQFF.

This sequence joins TRBV19 and TRBJ2-1, with D tentatively TRBD1 (6 bases). Trimming cost V 5 bases and J 3 bases, with 11 bases left between them. Germline V gene data show CDR1 as LNHDA and CDR2 as SQIVND (reference sequence). The length of the CDR3 is 14 residues. The CDR3 reads CASSAGTHYNEQFF. The CDR3 DNA sequence: TGTGCCAGTAGTGCCGGGACACACTACAATGAGCAGTTCTTC.

The count of this clone is one. This chain uses TRBV2 with TRBJ1-2, with a tentative D call TRBD1 (6 bases). CDR3 length equals 15 residues. V was trimmed by 7 bases and J by 8 bases, leaving 23 bases between them. In germline, CDR1 is SNHLY, CDR2 FYNNEI. Here the CDR3 reads CASTPTGTNSWGYTF. CDR3 nucleotides: TGTGCCAGCACCCCCACCGGGACAAACTCGTGGGGCTACACCTTC. Complete variable domain (other parts from reference TRBV2 and TRBJ1-2): EPEVTQTPSHQVTQMGQEVILRCVPISNHLYFYWYRQILGQKVEFLVSFYNNEISEKSEIFDDQFSVERPDGSNFTLKIRSTKLEDSAMYFCASTPTGTNSWGYTFGSGTRLTVV.

The rearrangement uses TRBV10-3 and TRBJ2-3; 13 positions agree with TRBD2. J was trimmed by 0 bases and V by 5 bases; bases with no gene match: 8. The CDR3 extends over 18 amino acids. From germline, CDR1 is ENHRY and CDR2 SYGVKD. The CDR3 bases are TGTGCCATCAGTTTTGGACTAGCGGGAGTTGAAAGCACAGATACGCAGTATTTT. Its protein is CAISFGLAGVESTDTQYF.

The rearrangement links TRBV5-4 to TRBJ2-5; D is unresolved. V lost 4 bases and J lost 5, with 6 bases in between. CDR3 size: 11 residues. CDR1 and CDR2 from the germline V gene are SGHNT and YYREEE (reference sequence). CDR3 nucleotides: TGTGCCAGCAGCCAGGTGGAGACCCAGTACTTC. As protein: CASSQVETQYF. Variable domain in full (rest from reference TRBV5-4 and TRBJ2-5): ETGVTQSPTHLIKTRGQQVTLRCSSQSGHNTVSWYQQALGQGPQFIFQYYREEENGRGNFPPRFSGLQFPNYSSELNVNALELDDSALYLCASSQVETQYFGPGTRLLVL.

The chain has TRBV7-9 and TRBJ1-2, with D hard to call. Trimming shortened V by 5 bases and J by 4 bases, and 14 bases separated the two germline ends. Per the germline V gene, CDR1 is SEHNR and CDR2 is FQNEAQ (reference sequence). The CDR3 loop spans 14 amino acids. The CDR3 loop is CASSMSWTPYGYTF. The CDR3 DNA follows: TGTGCCAGCAGCATGAGTTGGACTCCCTATGGCTACACCTTC.